This T cell receptor beta chain came from a study of response to subunit inactivated influenza vaccine. TCRdb fed the RT-PCR reads into MiXCR, producing one record per CDR3 protein. This repertoire shows hundreds of thousands of distinct CDR3 sequences, 6.5% to 8% found once; its top ten account for over 10%. Broader study findings: T cells newly recruited by each seasonal influenza vaccination are few, the authors suggested.

Trimming removed 4 bases from V and 2 bases from J, with 13 bases in between. Germline values: CDR1 SGHKS, CDR2 YYEKEE (reference sequence). The CDR3 runs 14 residues. A remark on this clonotype: Its antigen is currently unknown.

The chain has TRBV5-5 and TRBJ2-7; D not certain. Source: PBMCs from blood, taken less than 30 months after vaccination. This clonotype was obtained from a man aged 45 to 70 who received an inactivated influenza vaccine. The CDR3, as DNA: TGTGCCAGCAGCCCCGGGCTTATTACCTACGAGCAGTACTTC. Amino acids: CASSPGLITYEQYF.